Included here is one T cell receptor beta chain sequence, with context. Clones were read by immunoSEQ multiplex PCR, and TCRdb kept only the in-frame ones, dropping some. The data hold roughly 80,000 clones, with about 89% observed a single time. The source of the sample is a study of technical replicates of blood from a handful of donors. The receptor was isolated from a human donor in good health. The sample comprised T cells isolated from PBMCs.

The CDR3 nucleotides are TGCGCCAGCAGCCTACGGACAGCCTACGAGCAGTACTTC. The encoded protein is CASSLRTAYEQYF. The genes are TRBV5-1 and TRBJ2-7; tentative D call: TRBD1 (6 bases). CDR3 length equals 13 residues. Germline lookup yields CDR1 SGHRS and CDR2 YFSETQ. V was cut by 4 bases and J by 2 bases, with 10 bases left in between.